These T cell receptor beta chains were read from a single sample in a study of blood T cells in healthy people across ages. One entry per CDR3 protein results from TCRdb running MiXCR on the 5' RACE reads. The sample carries about 1.8 million distinct CDR3 sequences, roughly 52% recorded once. Sequenced input: blood. Receptor source: a woman in her thirties or forties in good health. CDR3s include the opening cysteine and the closing phenylalanine or tryptophan. Fields, in order: J gene, D gene, clone size, V gene, CDR3 DNA, CDR3 protein. The D gene is left open where the match is weak. Clone sizes are given selectively: once, few, many, or a class where the clone is expanded.

>TRBJ2-3|.|.|TRBV9
TGTGCCAGCAGCCCCGGGACAACGGCAGATACGCAGTATTTT
CASSPGTTADTQYF
>TRBJ2-1|.|.|TRBV27
TGTGCCAGCAGGAGACGCAGCCGGGGCAATGAGCAGTTCTTC
CASRRRSRGNEQFF
>TRBJ2-3|.|few|TRBV5-1
TGCGCCAGCAGCTTGGCCGCTAGCGTCGGATTAGAGAACACAGATACGCAGTATTTT
CASSLAASVGLENTDTQYF
>TRBJ1-1|TRBD1|once|TRBV3-1
TGTGCCAGCAGCTGGGGACAGGCCAACACTGAAGCTTTCTTT
CASSWGQANTEAFF
>TRBJ2-5|.|.|TRBV3-1
TGTGCCAGCAGCGAAGGCCCGGACCCCCAAGAGACCCAGTACTTC
CASSEGPDPQETQYF
>TRBJ2-1|.|.|TRBV7-2
TGTGCCAGCAGCTCCTGGACAGCGAAGAATGAGCAGTTCTTC
CASSSWTAKNEQFF
>TRBJ1-2|.|once|TRBV7-6
TGTGCCAGCAGCCATTCAAGCGCAGGGGATGGCTACACCTTC
CASSHSSAGDGYTF
>TRBJ2-7|TRBD2|.|TRBV15
TGTGCCACCAGCAGACAGCGGGGAGCGGGAAACGAGCAGTACTTC
CATSRQRGAGNEQYF
>TRBJ2-7|TRBD1|.|TRBV7-8
TGTGCCAGCAGGTTACAGCCGGGACAGTTCTCCTCTTTCTCCTACGAGCAGTACTTC
CASRLQPGQFSSFSYEQYF
>TRBJ2-7|.|.|TRBV5-1
TGCGCCGGCAGCTTGGGGCAGAGTTACGAGCAGTACTTC
CAGSLGQSYEQYF
>TRBJ2-3|.|once|TRBV27
TGCGCCAGCAGTGTCAGCAGGGGCGTCACAGATACGCAGTATTTT
CASSVSRGVTDTQYF
>TRBJ2-3|TRBD2|.|TRBV29-1
TGCAGCGTTGTATTAGCGGGGCAGAAAAGCACAGATACGCAGTATTTT
CSVVLAGQKSTDTQYF
>TRBJ1-1|.|.|TRBV20-1
TGCAGTGCTAGAGTGATAAATATACAGCAGGACACTGAAGCTTTCTTT
CSARVINIQQDTEAFF